This TCR beta chain was sequenced during a study of post-analysis software for immune sequencing data (dated by TCRdb to between 2015 and 2016). With respect to the entire study: Recorded disease courses included relapsing-remitting, secondary progressive and progressive-relapsing multiple sclerosis, with some patients lacking subtype annotation. The patient repertoires were set against approximately 10 previously published healthy control repertoires from donors whose ages ranged from roughly 6 to 25 years. A subset of samples was prepared in parallel using single-end sample barcoding, then pooled and co-amplified after Illumina adapter ligation.

Library preparation used PCR. Instrument on record: Illumina HiSeq 2500. To reduce PCR and sequencing biases, unique molecular identifiers were incorporated into the TCR beta cDNA libraries. Every 1 to 10 million input T cells yielded some 500,000 cDNA molecules, meaning each molecule approximated one T cell. The same protocol used for the earlier healthy control dataset was applied to prepare and sequence the patient libraries. Within a given batch, samples were prepared together, multiplexed and sequenced on the same HiSeq lane. The authors' pipeline ran thus. Raw barcoded reads were processed with MIGEC, and single-read molecular identifier groups were discarded before consensus assembly and CDR3 extraction. Clonotype tables were post-analysed with VDJtools, normalizing diversity by down-sampling all datasets to the smallest sample size. In repertoire overlap clustering, CDR3 amino acid sequences, but not nucleotide sequences, were matched to correct batch-related cross-sample contamination. The public reads were reprocessed in TCRdb via fastp at Q25 and MiXCR, keeping in-frame beta chains. Each CDR3 protein appears once, grouped with its most common genes and DNA. The V and J calls here are based on TCRdb, not the publication. A total of roughly 730,000 distinct CDR3 sequences appear in this sample, less than 35% of them only once. Of the sample, approximately 0.55% is held by the ten largest clones.

Study-level results and caveats: Compared with controls, multiple sclerosis patients had significantly lower normalized Chao1 diversity, a finding suggesting substantial peripheral T-cell clonal expansion. When samples were clustered directly using the F measure, samples prepared in the same batch co-clustered strongly, which prompted a batch-effect correction. Patients showed significantly higher frequencies than controls for about 5 TRBV segments, among them TRBV5-6, TRBV5-1 and TRBV20-1. The multiple sclerosis patient group was slightly younger than the control group.

TCR beta repertoires were profiled from peripheral blood of roughly 13 young patients with multiple sclerosis to demonstrate the VDJtools post-analysis software. The multiple sclerosis patients were children and adolescents between roughly 6 and 17 years of age. Ends trimmed: V by 2 bases, J by 8 bases; bases unmatched to a gene: 11. CDR1 SGHRS and CDR2 YFSETQ were looked up in the germline V gene. The CDR3 sequence holds 15 residues, the cysteine and phenylalanine included. CDR3 DNA only is kept here, 45 bases in frame from base 1. This clonotype appeared a few times. Its antigen remains undetermined. The record has no base qualities; no much larger clone is one base away.

The chain links TRBV5-1 with TRBJ1-2; TRBD1 fits 8 bases in the junction. Sequencing was carried out using blood. The sequence was obtained from a girl aged 10 to 17 with multiple sclerosis. The DNA sequence reads TGCGCCAGCAGCTTTTCTGGACAGGGAGTGCGGGGCTACACCTTC. Translated, this is CASSFSGQGVRGYTF.